The present TCR beta chain was sequenced within a study of blood T cell repertoires in COVID-19. About the research overall: From T cells, B-cell-depleted T cells, or PBMCs came the material, which was cDNA or gDNA.

Trimming pared 0 bases from V and 7 bases from J, leaving 14 bases between. In germline, CDR1 is SGHNT, CDR2 YYREEE (reference sequence). This CDR3 region has 14 residues. Original processing methods: Amplification from reference gene primers served as the basis for estimated nucleated cell counts. The table came from immunoSEQ multiplex PCR; TCRdb's copy has only in-frame clones and leaves some out. V and J calls and clone size follow that table, whereas D and trimming were derived from the DNA. The repertoire holds some 150,000 clones, with 85% to 90% as singletons. This receptor was obtained from a woman aged 40 to 50 with acute or convalescent COVID-19. Sequencing was performed on peripheral blood. The chain has TRBV5-4 and TRBJ2-7; a weak D match, TRBD1 (5 bases). CDR3: CASSLGGRVEEQYF. CDR3 nucleotides: TGTGCCAGCAGCTTGGGGGGCAGGGTGGAGGAGCAGTACTTC.